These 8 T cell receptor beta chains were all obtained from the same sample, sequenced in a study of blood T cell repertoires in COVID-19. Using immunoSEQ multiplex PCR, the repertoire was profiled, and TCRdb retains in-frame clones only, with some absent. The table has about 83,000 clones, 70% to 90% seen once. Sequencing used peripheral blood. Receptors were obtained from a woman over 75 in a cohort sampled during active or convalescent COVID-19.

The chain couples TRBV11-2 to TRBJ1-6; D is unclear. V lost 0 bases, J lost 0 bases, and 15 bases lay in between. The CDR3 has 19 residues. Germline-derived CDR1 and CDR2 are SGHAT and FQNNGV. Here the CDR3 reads CASSLERTGSFSYNSPLHF. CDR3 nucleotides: TGTGCCAGCAGCTTAGAGAGGACGGGATCCTTCTCCTATAATTCACCCCTCCACTTT.

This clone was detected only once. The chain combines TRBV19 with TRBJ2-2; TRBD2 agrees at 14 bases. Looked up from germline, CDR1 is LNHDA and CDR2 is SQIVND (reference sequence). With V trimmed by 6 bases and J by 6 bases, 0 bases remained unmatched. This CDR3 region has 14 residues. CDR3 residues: CASRGLAGAGELFF. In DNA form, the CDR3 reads TGTGCCAGTAGGGGACTAGCGGGAGCCGGGGAGCTGTTTTTT.

CDR3 sequence: CASRGADSYNEQFF. The CDR3 DNA reads TGTGCCAGCAGGGGAGCGGACTCCTACAATGAGCAGTTCTTC. The chain is built from TRBV6-5 and TRBJ2-1; weak D call: TRBD2 (5 bases). Germline CDR1 MNHEY, CDR2 SVGAGI. This CDR3 spans 14 amino acids. The ends were cut back, 6 bases at V and 0 bases at J, with 9 bases in the middle.

The CDR3 sequence is CASSFTGRTETQYF. The CDR3 nucleotides read TGTGCCAGCAGCTTTACCGGGAGGACAGAGACCCAGTACTTC. The chain recombines TRBV11-2 with TRBJ2-5; 7 bases agree with TRBD2. The V gene's germline CDR1 is SGHAT and CDR2 FQNNGV. The CDR3 extends over 14 amino acids. V gave up 3 bases and J gave up 4 bases; unmatched junction bases: 5.

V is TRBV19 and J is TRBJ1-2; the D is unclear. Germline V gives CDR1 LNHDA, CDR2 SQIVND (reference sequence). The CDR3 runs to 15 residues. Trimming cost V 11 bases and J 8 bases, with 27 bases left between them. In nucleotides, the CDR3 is TGTGCCCCCGAGGCCCCCCAACAAGGAAGATTGGGCTACACCTTC. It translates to CAPEAPQQGRLGYTF.

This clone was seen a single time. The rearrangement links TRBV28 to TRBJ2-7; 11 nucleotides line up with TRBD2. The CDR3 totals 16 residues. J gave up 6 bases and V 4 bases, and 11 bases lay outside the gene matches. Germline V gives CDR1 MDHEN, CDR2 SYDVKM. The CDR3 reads CASSSVGSGRASEQYV. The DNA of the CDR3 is TGTGCCAGCAGTTCCGTGGGTAGCGGGAGGGCCTCCGAGCAGTACGTC.

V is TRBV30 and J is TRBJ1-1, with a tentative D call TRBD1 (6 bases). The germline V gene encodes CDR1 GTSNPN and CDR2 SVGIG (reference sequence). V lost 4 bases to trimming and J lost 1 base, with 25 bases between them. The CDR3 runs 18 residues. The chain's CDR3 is CAWNLWASRGWGNTEAFF. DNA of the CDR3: TGTGCCTGGAACCTATGGGCATCGAGGGGGTGGGGGAACACTGAAGCTTTCTTT.

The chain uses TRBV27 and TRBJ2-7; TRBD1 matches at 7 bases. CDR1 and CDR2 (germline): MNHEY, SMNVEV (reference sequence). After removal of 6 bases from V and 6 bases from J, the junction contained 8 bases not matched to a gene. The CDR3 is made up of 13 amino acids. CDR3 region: CASRRGRASEQYF. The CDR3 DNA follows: TGTGCCAGCAGGAGGGGGCGGGCGTCCGAGCAGTACTTC.